A selection of T cell receptor beta chains follows, all from one sample in a study of cytomegalovirus exposure and HLA in healthy donors. Assay used: immunoSEQ multiplex PCR; TCRdb lists only in-frame clones, some missing. Altogether approximately 190,000 clones are present, over 65% being singletons, with the ten largest covering around 2.5%. The sequenced material came from PBMCs. The source of these receptors is a woman aged 45 to 65 in good health and CMV-seropositive. Each CDR3 is given with its conserved first and last residue. The order of the fields is CDR3 length, clone size, V gene, J gene, D gene, CDR3 DNA, CDR3 protein. D genes are given only for firm matches. Rows give clone size only sometimes, using once, few, many, or a class for an expanded clone.

17,few,TRBV4-2,TRBJ2-2,-,TGTGCCAGCAGCCAAGGTTCGGGGGGCGCCAACACCGGGGAGCTGTTTTTT,CASSQGSGGANTGELFF
15,-,TRBV5-5,TRBJ1-2,TRBD1,TGTGCCAGCAGTTTCGGGACAGGGACTAACTATGGCTACACCTTC,CASSFGTGTNYGYTF
14,once,TRBV7-3,TRBJ2-7,TRBD1,TGTGCCAGCAGCCCGGGACAGGGCTACTACGAGCAGTACTTC,CASSPGQGYYEQYF
17,-,TRBV5-1,TRBJ2-1,TRBD2,TGCGCCAGCAGCTTGCGAAGCGGGGGGGCGAGCTTTGATGAGCAGTTCTTC,CASSLRSGGASFDEQFF
15,few,TRBV7-9,TRBJ1-5,-,TGTGCCAGCAGCTTATCGAGGACAAGCAATCAGCCCCAGCATTTT,CASSLSRTSNQPQHF
16,-,TRBV18,TRBJ2-5,-,TGTGCCAGCTCACCCGGGAAACTAGAGGAAGCAGAGACCCAGTACTTC,CASSPGKLEEAETQYF
15,-,TRBV7-2,TRBJ1-6,-,TGTGCCAGCAGCCTAACAGGGAAGACGGGCTCACCCCTCCACTTT,CASSLTGKTGSPLHF
15,-,TRBV19,TRBJ2-7,-,TGTGCCAGTAGTATAGGTAGGGGGAACCCCTACGAGCAGTACTTC,CASSIGRGNPYEQYF
14,-,TRBV2,TRBJ2-2,TRBD1,TGTGCCAGCAGAGACAGGGTTAACACCGGGGAGCTGTTTTTT,CASRDRVNTGELFF
15,-,TRBV5-4,TRBJ2-3,-,TGTGCCAGCAGCTTGGAGGGCGGGGGCACAGATACGCAGTATTTT,CASSLEGGGTDTQYF
15,-,TRBV6-6,TRBJ2-6,-,TGTGCCAGCAGAGGACACGACTCTGGGGCCAACGTCCTGACTTTC,CASRGHDSGANVLTF
13,once,TRBV19,TRBJ2-5,-,TGTGCCAGTAGGATGACTAGTGCAGAGACCCAGTACTTC,CASRMTSAETQYF
16,-,TRBV4-1,TRBJ2-5,TRBD2,TGCGCCAGCAGCCAAGCGTCCCGGGGGGGAGCAGAGACCCAGTACTTC,CASSQASRGGAETQYF
16,-,TRBV7-9,TRBJ2-1,TRBD2,TGTGCCAGCAGTCCTAGCGGGAGGGGCGCGAGCAATGAGCAGTTCTTC,CASSPSGRGASNEQFF
14,-,TRBV10-3,TRBJ2-1,-,TGTGCCATCAGTCCCGGACAGTTCGGTAATGAGCAGTTCTTC,CAISPGQFGNEQFF
14,-,TRBV19,TRBJ1-6,-,TGTGCCAGTAAATCCGCTCCAGAGGGATCACCCCTCCACTTT,CASKSAPEGSPLHF
15,few,TRBV2,TRBJ2-2,TRBD1,TGTGCCAGCAGACTAACAGGGGGGAACACCGGGGAGCTGTTTTTT,CASRLTGGNTGELFF
16,-,TRBV14,TRBJ2-5,TRBD1,TGTGCCAGCAGCCAAGTGACCGGGACAGAGCAAGAGACCCAGTACTTC,CASSQVTGTEQETQYF
15,few,TRBV5-6,TRBJ2-7,TRBD1,TGTGCCAGCAGCTTTGGGACAGGGACAGTGGTGGAGCAGTACTTC,CASSFGTGTVVEQYF
13,-,TRBV5-4,TRBJ2-1,-,TGTGCCAGCAAAGGCAGGGAGGTGGATGAGCAGTTCTTC,CASKGREVDEQFF
15,-,TRBV7-9,TRBJ1-1,TRBD1,TGTGCCAGCAGTTACGCCGGGACAGGGATCACTGAAGCTTTCTTT,CASSYAGTGITEAFF
12,few,TRBV2,TRBJ2-7,-,TGTGCCAGCAGCCCCAGGGTAGGGGAGCAGTACTTC,CASSPRVGEQYF
16,once,TRBV7-6,TRBJ2-5,TRBD2,TGTGCCAGCAGCATCCTAGGGACTAGCGGCCAAGAGACCCAGTACTTC,CASSILGTSGQETQYF
16,once,TRBV7-2,TRBJ2-1,TRBD2,TGTGCCAGCAGCACAACTAGCGGGGCTGTTTACAATGAGCAGTTCTTC,CASSTTSGAVYNEQFF